A selection of T cell receptor beta chains follows, all from one sample in a study of T cell responses to AZD1222 COVID-19 vaccine. The method was immunoSEQ multiplex PCR; TCRdb's version includes in-frame clones alone and lacks a portion of them. Of approximately 200,000 clones listed, approximately 93% are singletons. Sequences were derived from peripheral blood, sampled 28 days after the second AZD1222 dose. The receptors were sampled from an adult who received the AZD1222 COVID-19 vaccine. Both conserved end residues are part of each CDR3. Fields, in order: D gene, J gene, V gene, clone size, CDR3 length, CDR3 protein, CDR3 DNA. A D gene is named only where the DNA matches it firmly. Rows may omit the clone size; those that give it use once, few, many or a size class.

- | TRBJ1-3 | TRBV6-2/TRBV6-3 | once | 18 | CASSYSVWRLHSGNTIYF | TGTGCCAGCAGTTACTCGGTTTGGCGGTTACACTCTGGAAACACCATATATTTT
- | TRBJ1-1 | TRBV28 | - | 17 | CASSLWGGGRGNTEAFF | TGTGCCAGCAGTTTATGGGGAGGAGGGAGGGGTAACACTGAAGCTTTCTTT
- | TRBJ2-4 | TRBV27 | - | 15 | CASSLTRLGKNIQYF | TGTGCCAGCAGTTTAACTCGTCTAGGCAAAAACATTCAGTACTTC
- | TRBJ2-1 | TRBV7-9 | - | 14 | CAGGTAGAYNEQFF | TGTGCCGGAGGGACAGCGGGAGCTTACAATGAGCAGTTCTTC
- | TRBJ2-7 | TRBV18 | - | 14 | CASSPVKGGHEQYF | TGTGCCAGCTCACCAGTGAAGGGGGGTCACGAGCAGTACTTC
- | TRBJ2-7 | TRBV12-5 | - | 13 | CASGYEGMGEQYF | TGTGCTAGTGGCTACGAGGGGATGGGCGAGCAGTACTTC
- | TRBJ1-5 | TRBV27 | once | 14 | CASSSTQGAGPQHF | TGTGCCAGCAGTTCCACCCAGGGCGCAGGGCCCCAGCATTTT
- | TRBJ2-4 | TRBV11-1 | - | 14 | CASSSQLAKNIQYF | TGTGCCAGCAGCTCACAGCTAGCCAAAAACATTCAGTACTTC
- | TRBJ2-5 | TRBV5-1 | - | 13 | CASRRTVEETQYF | TGCGCCAGCAGGAGGACCGTAGAAGAGACCCAGTACTTC
- | TRBJ2-3 | TRBV24-1 | - | 13 | CATSDFREDTQYF | TGTGCCACCAGTGATTTTCGGGAGGATACGCAGTATTTT
TRBD1 | TRBJ1-1 | TRBV5-4 | once | 14 | CASTPTGYKTEAFF | TGTGCCAGCACCCCGACAGGGTATAAGACTGAAGCTTTCTTT
- | TRBJ2-1 | TRBV24-1 | once | 16 | CATSDLGTGLPFRQFF | TGTGCCACCAGTGATTTGGGGACGGGACTCCCTTTCCGGCAGTTCTTC
TRBD2 | TRBJ2-7 | TRBV23-1 | - | 17 | CASSQSRRLAGAYEQYF | TGCGCCAGCAGTCAATCGAGACGACTAGCGGGAGCCTACGAGCAGTACTTC
TRBD1 | TRBJ2-2 | TRBV12-5 | - | 17 | CASGFAQGTGSPGELFF | TGTGCTAGTGGTTTCGCTCAAGGGACAGGGTCCCCCGGGGAGCTGTTTTTT
- | TRBJ2-2 | TRBV9 | - | 16 | CASSVAGTTSTAELFF | TGTGCCAGCAGCGTAGCAGGAACTACCTCCACCGCGGAGCTGTTTTTT
- | TRBJ1-5 | TRBV18 | - | 14 | CASSLGSSNQPQHF | TGTGCCAGCTCACTCGGCTCCAGCAATCAGCCCCAGCATTTT
- | TRBJ2-7 | TRBV18 | - | 15 | CASSPPVKSSYEQYF | TGTGCCAGCTCACCACCGGTGAAGAGCTCCTACGAGCAGTACTTC
TRBD2 | TRBJ2-7 | TRBV28 | - | 14 | CASRGGLAIYEQYF | TGTGCCAGCAGAGGAGGACTAGCGATCTACGAGCAGTACTTC
TRBD1 | TRBJ1-2 | TRBV9 | - | 15 | CASSASRDRIYGYTF | TGTGCCAGCAGCGCTTCACGGGACAGAATCTATGGCTACACCTTC
- | TRBJ2-5 | TRBV28 | - | 13 | CASRAAFQETQYF | TGTGCCAGCCGGGCGGCCTTTCAAGAGACCCAGTACTTC
- | TRBJ2-7 | TRBV11-3 | - | 16 | CASSKIRTIPPYEQYF | TGTGCCAGCAGCAAAATCCGGACTATCCCTCCCTACGAGCAGTACTTC
TRBD1 | TRBJ1-1 | TRBV30 | - | 14 | CAWRDHRGWTEAFF | TGTGCCTGGAGAGACCACAGGGGGTGGACTGAAGCTTTCTTT
- | TRBJ2-5 | TRBV28 | - | 9 | CASLTTQYF | TGTGCCAGCCTAACGACCCAGTACTTC
- | TRBJ1-2 | TRBV6-2/TRBV6-3 | once | 12 | CASSKFNYGYTF | TGTGCCAGCAGCAAATTTAACTATGGCTACACCTTC
- | TRBJ1-4 | TRBV6-6 | - | 16 | CASRTEIYVSNEKLFF | TGTGCCAGTCGGACAGAGATCTATGTTTCTAATGAAAAACTGTTTTTT
TRBD1 | TRBJ2-1 | TRBV11-3 | - | 14 | CASSGRGPLNEQFF | TGTGCCAGCAGCGGCAGGGGGCCACTCAATGAGCAGTTCTTC
TRBD2 | TRBJ2-1 | TRBV7-3 | - | 17 | CASSLVGGSISYNEQFF | TGTGCCAGCAGCTTAGTTGGCGGGAGTATTTCCTACAATGAGCAGTTCTTC
- | TRBJ1-2 | TRBV30 | - | 14 | CAWSVGEGRGGYTF | TGTGCCTGGAGTGTAGGGGAAGGGCGGGGTGGCTACACCTTC
- | TRBJ2-6 | TRBV28 | - | 15 | CASRSAGRGANVLTF | TGTGCCAGCAGGTCGGCAGGGCGGGGGGCCAACGTCCTGACTTTC
TRBD2 | TRBJ2-6 | TRBV14 | - | 15 | CASSHGGAGANVLTF | TGTGCCAGCAGCCATGGGGGGGCTGGGGCCAACGTCCTGACTTTC
- | TRBJ2-7 | TRBV5-1 | - | 13 | CASSFRSSYEQYF | TGCGCCAGCAGCTTCCGTAGTTCCTACGAGCAGTACTTC
- | TRBJ2-7 | TRBV9 | - | 16 | CASSPTLAASSYEQYF | TGTGCCAGCAGCCCCACGTTAGCGGCGAGTTCCTACGAGCAGTACTTC
TRBD2 | TRBJ2-7 | TRBV3-1/TRBV3-2 | - | 15 | CASSQAGTSGGEQYF | TGTGCCAGCAGCCAGGCCGGGACTAGCGGAGGCGAGCAGTACTTC
TRBD1 | TRBJ2-3 | TRBV24-1 | - | 13 | CATNRGRGDTQYF | TGTGCCACAAACAGGGGGCGGGGAGATACGCAGTATTTT
TRBD2 | TRBJ2-7 | TRBV10-3 | - | 15 | CAISPGLAGGHEQYF | TGTGCCATCAGCCCCGGACTAGCGGGAGGTCACGAGCAGTACTTC
TRBD1 | TRBJ1-5 | TRBV9 | - | 16 | CASSFRTGTVNQPQHF | TGTGCCAGCAGCTTTAGAACCGGGACAGTCAATCAGCCCCAGCATTTT
- | TRBJ1-1 | TRBV19 | - | 15 | CASRRTVNLPTEAFF | TGTGCCAGTAGACGGACAGTTAATCTACCCACTGAAGCTTTCTTT